These 32 T cell receptor beta chains came from one sample sequenced in a study of beta chain features in type 1 diabetes. General study points: Moderate but significant shortening of TCRB CDR3s was recorded in all four CD4+ subsets from Type 1 diabetes patients.

cDNA synthesis used the whole RNA isolate, giving expressed TCRB sequences. Data came from immunoSEQ multiplex PCR; TCRdb stores just in-frame clones and leaves some out. Among some 240,000 clones, roughly 17% were seen once, and the ten largest hold more than 0.075%. No cognate antigen is known for these TCRs. Sequencing was done on a sample of naive CD4+ T cells from blood. The receptor source for this set is a man aged 25 to 40 with type 1 diabetes.

The sample holds a few counts of this clone. Written as DNA, the CDR3 is TGCGCCAGCAGCTTTTTAGGCTCCGGCGGGGCAGATACGCAGTATTTT. It yields the protein CASSFLGSGGADTQYF. The chain is built from TRBV5-1 and TRBJ2-3; D may be TRBD2 (6 bases). The germline V and J ends were trimmed by 2 bases and 4 bases, with 17 bases remaining between them. This CDR3 is built from 16 residues. Germline values: CDR1 SGHRS, CDR2 YFSETQ.

This chain links TRBV7-2 with TRBJ1-1; D is unclear. Germline V gene sequence: CDR1 SGHTA, CDR2 FQGNSA. With 5 bases removed from V and 4 bases from J, the gap between germline ends came to 17 bases. This CDR3 comprises 15 residues. In DNA form, the CDR3 reads TGTGCCAGCAGCCCCTGGGCTAGCGCCATCACTGAAGCTTTCTTT. This translates into CASSPWASAITEAFF.

The J gene is TRBJ1-4, the V gene TRBV4-1; maybe TRBD1 (5 bases). This CDR3 spans 15 amino acids. V dropped 2 bases and J dropped 0 bases, with 7 bases sitting between them. Looked up from germline, CDR1 is MGHRA and CDR2 is YSYEKL. CDR3 sequence (DNA): TGCGCCAGCAGCCAAATGACAGCAACTAATGAAAAACTGTTTTTT. Amino acid sequence: CASSQMTATNEKLFF.

This chain uses TRBV28 with TRBJ1-2; D remains ambiguous. This CDR3 has 14 amino acids. V shed 8 bases and J shed 8 bases, with 21 bases lying between them. CDR1 is MDHEN and CDR2 is SYDVKM in the germline V gene. CDR3: CASGVPDTAEGYTF. Written as DNA, the CDR3 is TGTGCCAGCGGAGTACCCGACACGGCGGAAGGCTACACCTTC.

The table lists this clone with a few counts. V usage is TRBV7-2 and J usage is TRBJ2-1, with TRBD2 identical over 7 bases. CDR1 is SGHTA and CDR2 is FQGNSA in the germline V gene. The CDR3 consists of 15 residues. V was clipped by 3 bases and J by 5 bases; unmatched bases: 7. This chain's CDR3 is CASSFGGTTNNEQFF. CDR3 nucleotide sequence: TGTGCCAGCAGCTTCGGCGGGACTACCAACAATGAGCAGTTCTTC. Together with reference TRBV7-2 and TRBJ2-1, the CDR3 gives the full variable domain: GAGVSQSPSNKVTEKGKDVELRCDPISGHTALYWYRQSLGQGLEFLIYFQGNSAPDKSGLPSDRFSAERTGGSVSTLTIQRTQQEDSAVYLCASSFGGTTNNEQFFGPGTRLTVL.

This clone has only a few counts. The rearrangement links TRBV29-1 to TRBJ2-1; tentative D call: TRBD1 (6 bases). CDR1 is SQVTM and CDR2 is ANQGSEA in the germline V gene. This CDR3 contains 13 residues. The V end lost 0 bases, the J end lost 7 bases, and 10 bases lay between the germline ends. CDR3 amino acids: CSVEEGRGNEQFF. The CDR3 coding sequence is TGCAGCGTTGAAGAGGGCAGGGGAAATGAGCAGTTCTTC.

This clone was counted between two and nine times. V usage is TRBV29-1 and J usage is TRBJ1-4, with TRBD1 matching over 10 bases. The CDR3 runs 15 residues. The junction had 11 bases not matched to a gene; V was cut back by 7 bases and J by 6 bases. Germline-derived CDR1 and CDR2 are SQVTM and ANQGSEA. The CDR3 sequence: CSALGRDRGHEKLFF. In DNA form, the CDR3 reads TGCAGCGCCCTCGGACGGGACAGGGGACATGAAAAACTGTTTTTT.

The chain employs TRBV28 and TRBJ2-3; D may be TRBD1 or TRBD2 (5 bases each). This CDR3 has 14 residues. Between the trimmed V and J ends, which lost 7 bases and 2 bases, there was a span of 13 bases. Germline V gene sequence: CDR1 MDHEN, CDR2 SYDVKM. The CDR3 region is CASTTGPITDTQYF. CDR3 in DNA: TGTGCCAGCACCACGGGGCCAATCACAGATACGCAGTATTTT. Looking up the rest from reference TRBV28 and TRBJ2-3 gives the full variable domain: DVKVTQSSRYLVKRTGEKVFLECVQDMDHENMFWYRQDPGLGLRLIYFSYDVKMKEKGDIPEGYSVSREKKERFSLILESASTNQTSMYLCASTTGPITDTQYFGPGTRLTVL.

In its sample, this clone was seen a few times. The rearrangement uses TRBV29-1 and TRBJ2-1; TRBD2 aligns across 11 bases. This CDR3 has 14 residues. The junction had 5 bases not matched to a gene; V was cut back by 6 bases and J by 4 bases. Germline loops: CDR1 SQVTM, CDR2 ANQGSEA. The CDR3 DNA reads TGCAGCGTAGTCGGGACTAGCGGATACAATGAGCAGTTCTTC. This encodes CSVVGTSGYNEQFF.

This clone was seen a few times. V gene TRBV7-2 combines with J gene TRBJ2-3; 9 nucleotides line up with TRBD2. The germline V gene has CDR1 SGHTA and CDR2 FQGNSA. The CDR3 totals 15 residues. The J segment lost 4 bases and the V segment lost 3 bases, leaving 5 bases of the junction unmatched. CDR3 in amino acids: CASSFVAGVADTQYF. CDR3 sequence (DNA): TGTGCCAGCAGCTTTGTAGCGGGAGTGGCAGATACGCAGTATTTT.

The chain combines TRBV28 with TRBJ2-1, with 9 bases identical to TRBD2. CDR3 size: 13 residues. V lost 9 bases to trimming and J lost 6 bases; unmatched junction nucleotides: 6. Germline V lookup: CDR1 MDHEN, CDR2 SYDVKM. The DNA for the CDR3 is TGTGCCAGTTTAGCGGGAGCCCTCAATGAGCAGTTCTTC. Protein product: CASLAGALNEQFF.

This clone was found once. The chain joins TRBV6-6 to TRBJ2-4; a possible D gene is TRBD1 (5 bases). The germline V gene has CDR1 MNHNY and CDR2 SVGAGI (reference sequence). The CDR3 contains 14 residues. V lost 4 bases and J 1 base, leaving 8 bases between the germline ends. The CDR3 loop is CASSSQGAKNIQYF. CDR3 DNA sequence: TGTGCCAGCAGTTCCCAGGGTGCCAAAAACATTCAGTACTTC.

This clone came up a few times. The V gene is TRBV6-5, the J gene TRBJ2-5, with D unresolved. Per germline, CDR1 MNHEY and CDR2 SVGAGI. The CDR3 has 11 residues. The ends were cut back, 1 base at V and 5 bases at J, with 2 bases in the middle. CDR3 residues: CASSYLETQYF. Here the CDR3 DNA reads TGTGCCAGCAGTTACTTGGAGACCCAGTACTTC.

CDR3 sequence (DNA): TGTGCCTGCCTTCGCCTATACTCTGGGGCCAACGTCCTGACTTTC. This codes for CACLRLYSGANVLTF. The chain uses TRBV30 and TRBJ2-6; D unclear. In germline, CDR1 is GTSNPN, CDR2 SVGIG (reference sequence). V shed 6 bases and J shed 0 bases, with 12 bases lying between them. This CDR3 is 15 amino acids long.

V and J are TRBV5-1 and TRBJ2-5; TRBD1 might be the D (5 bases). The germline V and J ends were trimmed by 0 bases and 3 bases, with 15 bases remaining between them. CDR1 is SGHRS and CDR2 is YFSETQ in the germline V gene. This CDR3 comprises 16 residues. CDR3 nucleotide sequence: TGCGCCAGCAGCTTGGGCAGGGTTAGGCAGAAAGAGACCCAGTACTTC. It yields the protein CASSLGRVRQKETQYF.

J is TRBJ2-1 and V is TRBV28, with 7 positions matching TRBD1. Germline loops: CDR1 MDHEN, CDR2 SYDVKM. V was pared by 3 bases and J by 4 bases, with 3 bases of the junction left unmatched. The CDR3 totals 14 residues. CDR3 nucleotides: TGTGCCAGCAGTTTCAGGGGGAGATACAATGAGCAGTTCTTC. The encoded protein is CASSFRGRYNEQFF.

There are a few counts of this clone. The chain carries TRBV7-2 and TRBJ2-7; D is undetermined. In germline, CDR1 is SGHTA, CDR2 FQGNSA. This CDR3 is built from 13 residues. Between the trimmed V and J ends, which lost 1 base and 3 bases, there was a span of 7 bases. CDR3 in DNA: TGTGCCAGCAGCTTAGAATCAATCTACGAGCAGTACTTC. Protein: CASSLESIYEQYF.

The CDR3 sequence: CASSFSSYEQYF. The CDR3 DNA reads as TGTGCCAGCAGCTTCTCGAGCTACGAGCAGTACTTC. The V gene is TRBV7-8, the J gene TRBJ2-7; D is ambiguous. Germline V lookup: CDR1 SGHVS, CDR2 FQNEAQ. V gave up 3 bases and J gave up 3 bases, with 6 bases separating them. This CDR3 has 12 amino acids.

This chain links TRBV28 with TRBJ1-5, with no clear D. Trimming removed 5 bases at V and 3 bases at J, with 14 bases between. The germline CDR1 and CDR2 sequences are MDHEN and SYDVKM. The CDR3 has 15 residues. This chain's CDR3 is CASSPSGGANQPQHF. The CDR3 coding sequence is TGTGCCAGCAGTCCCTCCGGTGGAGCCAATCAGCCCCAGCATTTT.

The rearrangement uses TRBV29-1 and TRBJ2-1, with 10 bases aligning to TRBD2. V lost 4 bases to trimming and J lost 10 bases; unmatched junction nucleotides: 1. This CDR3 is built from 11 residues. CDR1 is SQVTM and CDR2 is ANQGSEA in the germline V gene. The CDR3 loop is CSVGTSGEQFF. CDR3 in DNA: TGCAGCGTTGGGACTAGCGGCGAGCAGTTCTTC.

V gene TRBV19 combines with J gene TRBJ2-1, with D tentatively TRBD2 (5 bases). The V end lost 4 bases, the J end lost 1 base, and 11 bases lay between the germline ends. The CDR3 spans 15 residues. CDR1 and CDR2 (germline): LNHDA, SQIVND (reference sequence). The CDR3 is CASSTQRQSYNEQFF. DNA for the CDR3: TGTGCCAGTAGTACCCAGCGGCAATCCTACAATGAGCAGTTCTTC. Full variable domain (missing parts from reference TRBV19 and TRBJ2-1): DGGITQSPKYLFRKEGQNVTLSCEQNLNHDAMYWYRQDPGQGLRLIYYSQIVNDFQKGDIAEGYSVSREKKESFPLTVTSAQKNPTAFYLCASSTQRQSYNEQFFGPGTRLTVL.

Details on this clone: The sample has other DNA sequences that encode this CDR3 too. V and J are TRBV30 and TRBJ1-5; D is undetermined. Germline assignment: CDR1 GTSNPN and CDR2 SVGIG (reference sequence). This CDR3 contains 13 residues. Trimming left V 2 bases short and J 2 bases short, with 7 bases between. The CDR3 loop reads CAWSRRGNQPQHF. CDR3 bases: TGTGCCTGGAGTCGTCGGGGCAATCAGCCCCAGCATTTT.

A few counts support this clone. This chain uses TRBV28 with TRBJ2-4, with 10 bases that match TRBD1. This CDR3 spans 14 amino acids. V trimming: 5 bases; J trimming: 5 bases; junction bases outside the gene matches: 3. Germline V gene lookup returns CDR1 MDHEN and CDR2 SYDVKM. This chain's CDR3 is CASSPGTGENIQYF. As DNA, the CDR3 is TGTGCCAGCAGTCCTGGGACAGGGGAAAACATTCAGTACTTC.

In this sample, this clone turned up a few times. V usage is TRBV7-2 and J usage is TRBJ1-4, with 9 bases matching TRBD1. Germline V gene data show CDR1 as SGHTA and CDR2 as FQGNSA. The ends lost 7 bases at V and 7 bases at J; junction bases unmatched: 7. The CDR3 contains 14 residues. CDR3 region: CASNPDRGFEKLFF. The CDR3 DNA reads as TGTGCCAGCAACCCCGACAGGGGGTTTGAAAAACTGTTTTTT.

This chain links TRBV29-1 with TRBJ2-3; 8 bases are a match to TRBD1. With V trimmed by 3 bases and J by 3 bases, 5 bases remained unmatched. The CDR3 contains 14 residues. Looked up from germline, CDR1 is SQVTM and CDR2 is ANQGSEA. CDR3 nucleotide sequence: TGCAGCGTTGAGTTGGACAGGGCTACAGATACGCAGTATTTT. It codes for CSVELDRATDTQYF.

This chain connects TRBV27 to TRBJ2-1; no clear D gene. Germline V gene lookup returns CDR1 MNHEY and CDR2 SMNVEV (reference sequence). The CDR3 contains 15 residues. Trimming took 2 bases from V and 5 from J, leaving 13 bases between them. The CDR3 region is CASSLASPVHNEQFF. The CDR3 nucleotides are TGTGCCAGCAGTTTAGCTAGTCCCGTGCACAATGAGCAGTTCTTC.

This clone was recorded once. The gene calls are TRBV30 and TRBJ1-4, with TRBD1 as a possible D gene (5 bases). The CDR3 sequence is 15 residues long. CDR1 is GTSNPN, CDR2 SVGIG, per germline (reference sequence). V gave up 2 bases and J gave up 3 bases, with 13 bases separating them. The CDR3 region is CAWSFTGSPNEKLFF. CDR3 nucleotide sequence: TGTGCCTGGAGTTTTACAGGTTCTCCTAATGAAAAACTGTTTTTT. Full variable domain (missing parts from reference TRBV30 and TRBJ1-4): SQTIHQWPATLVQPVGSPLSLECTVEGTSNPNLYWYRQAAGRGLQLLFYSVGIGQISSEVPQNLSASRPQDRQFILSSKKLLLSDSGFYLCAWSFTGSPNEKLFFGSGTQLSVL.

The V call is TRBV18, the J call TRBJ1-4; no clear D gene. The CDR3 has 13 amino acids. V was pared by 2 bases and J by 8 bases, with 9 bases between. Germline V gives CDR1 KGHSH, CDR2 LQKENI. CDR3 in amino acids: CASSPGGGEKLFF. In nucleotides, the CDR3 is TGTGCCAGCTCACCAGGAGGAGGGGAAAAACTGTTTTTT.

This clone was found a few times. V and J are TRBV7-2 and TRBJ2-7, with 9 bases that match TRBD2. Germline CDR1 SGHTA, CDR2 FQGNSA. The CDR3 contains 14 residues. V lost 5 bases and J lost 6; bases outside the gene matches: 8. CDR3 sequence: CASSLETSGGEQYF. CDR3 nucleotides: TGTGCCAGCAGCCTGGAGACTAGCGGCGGCGAGCAGTACTTC.

The rearrangement uses TRBV28 and TRBJ2-3; 11 bases line up with TRBD1. V was clipped by 7 bases and J by 4 bases; unmatched bases: 13. This CDR3 is 17 amino acids long. Germline V lookup: CDR1 MDHEN, CDR2 SYDVKM. CDR3: CASNTPSGTGGADTQYF. CDR3 nucleotides: TGTGCCAGCAACACTCCTTCCGGGACAGGGGGGGCAGATACGCAGTATTTT.

In its sample, this clone was seen a few times. CDR3 in DNA: TGTGCCAGCAGCTTCTTTGGTTTCACAGATACGCAGTATTTT. This sequence encodes CASSFFGFTDTQYF. The chain employs TRBV7-2 and TRBJ2-3; D not certain. Trimming cost V 3 bases and J 2 bases, with 9 bases left between them. This CDR3 spans 14 amino acids. CDR1 is SGHTA, CDR2 FQGNSA, per germline. The whole variable domain, filled in from reference TRBV7-2 and TRBJ2-3, reads GAGVSQSPSNKVTEKGKDVELRCDPISGHTALYWYRQSLGQGLEFLIYFQGNSAPDKSGLPSDRFSAERTGGSVSTLTIQRTQQEDSAVYLCASSFFGFTDTQYFGPGTRLTVL.

V gene TRBV5-1 combines with J gene TRBJ2-3; maybe TRBD2 (6 bases). The CDR3 runs 14 residues. The germline V gene has CDR1 SGHRS and CDR2 YFSETQ. V was clipped by 4 bases and J by 3 bases, with 12 bases between them. In nucleotides, the CDR3 is TGCGCCAGCAGCCGGGGGAGTAATACAGATACGCAGTATTTT. Its protein is CASSRGSNTDTQYF.